This T cell receptor (beta chain) derives from a study of PD-L1 blockade in urothelial cancer. Study-wide points: At the 3-week point, tumor-associated blood clones expanded more in durable-benefit patients.

On this clone itself: The antigen remains undetermined.

This sample's time point: peripheral blood 6 weeks after treatment start. Per-patient samples, pretreatment and on-treatment, numbered 1 to 8. The method was immunoSEQ multiplex PCR; TCRdb's version includes in-frame clones alone and lacks a portion of them. There are fewer than 90,000 clones in the sample; around 93% occur only once, and about 0.91% lies in the top ten. The specimen was PBMCs, collected around atezolizumab (anti-PD-L1) treatment. The clonotype comes from a woman of 80 years or more with urothelial cancer.

The CDR3 region has the DNA TGTGCCAGCAGTTACTCGGCAGGGGCGCAACTGTTTTTT. Amino acids: CASSYSAGAQLFF. The gene calls are TRBV6-5 and TRBJ1-4, with D perhaps matching TRBD1 (6 bases). The CDR3 consists of 13 residues. Germline V lookup: CDR1 MNHEY, CDR2 SVGAGI. The V gene lost 0 bases and the J gene lost 12 bases, with 11 bases spanning the gap.